This TCR beta chain appears in the sequencing data of a study of technical replicates of blood from a handful of donors. Assay used: immunoSEQ multiplex PCR; TCRdb lists only in-frame clones, some missing. The table includes some 77,000 clones, 92% detected once. The V and J ends lost 1 base and 7 bases, in that order; junction bases with no gene match: 8. CDR1 is GTSNPN, CDR2 SVGIG, per germline (reference sequence). This CDR3 comprises 15 residues. The sequencing sample was made of T cells isolated from PBMCs. This sequence originates from a human donor in good health. The chain carries TRBV30 and TRBJ2-1; 9 bases are a match to TRBD2. The CDR3 loop is CAWSEPLAGRNEQFF. Here the CDR3 DNA reads TGTGCCTGGAGTGAACCACTAGCGGGTAGAAATGAGCAGTTCTTC.